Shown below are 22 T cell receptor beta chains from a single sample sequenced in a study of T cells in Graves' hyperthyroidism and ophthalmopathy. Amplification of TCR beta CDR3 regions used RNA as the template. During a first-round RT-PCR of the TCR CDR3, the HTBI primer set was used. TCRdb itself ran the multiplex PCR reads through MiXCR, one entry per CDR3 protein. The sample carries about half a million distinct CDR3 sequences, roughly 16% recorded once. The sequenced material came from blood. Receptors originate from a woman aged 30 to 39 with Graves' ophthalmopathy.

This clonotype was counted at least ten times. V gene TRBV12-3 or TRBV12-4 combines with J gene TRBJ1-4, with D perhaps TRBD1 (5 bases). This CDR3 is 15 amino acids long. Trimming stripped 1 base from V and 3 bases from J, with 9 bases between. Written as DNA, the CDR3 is TGTGCCAGCAGTTTAGGGGGCCTCGCTAATGAAAAACTGTTTTTT. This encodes CASSLGGLANEKLFF.

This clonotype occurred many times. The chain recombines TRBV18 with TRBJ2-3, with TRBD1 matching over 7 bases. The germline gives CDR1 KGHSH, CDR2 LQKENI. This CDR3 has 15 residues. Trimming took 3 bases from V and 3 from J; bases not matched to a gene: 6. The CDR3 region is CASSPPGQSTDTQYF. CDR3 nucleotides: TGTGCCAGCTCACCTCCGGGACAGTCGACAGATACGCAGTATTTT.

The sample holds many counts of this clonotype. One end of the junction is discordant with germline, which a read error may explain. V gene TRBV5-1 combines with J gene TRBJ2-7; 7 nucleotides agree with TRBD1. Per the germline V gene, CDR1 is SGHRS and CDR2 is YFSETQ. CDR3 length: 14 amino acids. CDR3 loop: CASSLDRNSYEQYF. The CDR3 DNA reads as TGTGCCAGCTCACTGGACAGGAATTCCTACGAGCAGTACTTC. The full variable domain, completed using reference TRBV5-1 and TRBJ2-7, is KAGVTQTPRYLIKTRGQQVTLSCSPISGHRSVSWYQQTPGQGLQFLFEYFSETQRNKGNFPGRFSGRQFSNSRSEMNVSTLELGDSALYLCASSLDRNSYEQYFGPGTRLTVT.

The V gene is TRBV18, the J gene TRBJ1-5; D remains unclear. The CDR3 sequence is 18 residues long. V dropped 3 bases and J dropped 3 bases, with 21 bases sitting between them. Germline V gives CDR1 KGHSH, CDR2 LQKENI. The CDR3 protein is CASSPLPLGIGHNQPQHF. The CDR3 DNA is TGTGCCAGCTCACCCCTCCCCCTCGGTATTGGGCACAATCAGCCCCAGCATTTT.

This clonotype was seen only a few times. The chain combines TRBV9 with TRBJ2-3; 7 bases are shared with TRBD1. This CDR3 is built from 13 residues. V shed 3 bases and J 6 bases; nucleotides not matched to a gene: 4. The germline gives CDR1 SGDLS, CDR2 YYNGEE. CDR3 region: CASSDGQADTQYF. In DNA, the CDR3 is TGTGCCAGCAGCGACGGACAGGCGGATACGCAGTATTTT.

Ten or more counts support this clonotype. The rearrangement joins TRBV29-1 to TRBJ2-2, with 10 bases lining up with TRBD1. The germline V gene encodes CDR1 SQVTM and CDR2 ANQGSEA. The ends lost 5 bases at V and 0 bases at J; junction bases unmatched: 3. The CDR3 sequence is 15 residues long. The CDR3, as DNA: TGCAGCGTTCACGGACAGGGGGCGAACACCGGGGAGCTGTTTTTT. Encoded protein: CSVHGQGANTGELFF.

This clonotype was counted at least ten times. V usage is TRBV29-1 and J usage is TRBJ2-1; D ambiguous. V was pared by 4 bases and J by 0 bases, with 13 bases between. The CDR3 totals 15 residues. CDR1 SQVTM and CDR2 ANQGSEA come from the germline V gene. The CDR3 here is CSVGQLLSSYNEQFF. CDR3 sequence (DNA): TGCAGCGTTGGGCAGTTATTAAGCTCCTACAATGAGCAGTTCTTC.

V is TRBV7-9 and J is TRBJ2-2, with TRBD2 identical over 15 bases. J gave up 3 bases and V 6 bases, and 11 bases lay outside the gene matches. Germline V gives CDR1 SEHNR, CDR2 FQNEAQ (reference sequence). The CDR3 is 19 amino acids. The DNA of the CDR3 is TGTGCCAGCAGTCAACCAGGACTAGCGGGAGGGCCTTACACCGGGGAGCTGTTTTTT. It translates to CASSQPGLAGGPYTGELFF.

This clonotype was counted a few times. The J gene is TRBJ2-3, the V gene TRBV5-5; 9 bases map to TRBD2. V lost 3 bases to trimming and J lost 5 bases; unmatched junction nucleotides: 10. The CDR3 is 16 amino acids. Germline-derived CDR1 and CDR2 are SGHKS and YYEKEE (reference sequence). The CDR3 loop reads CASSYPVGTSLDTQYF. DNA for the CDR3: TGTGCCAGCAGCTATCCGGTGGGGACTAGCCTAGATACGCAGTATTTT.

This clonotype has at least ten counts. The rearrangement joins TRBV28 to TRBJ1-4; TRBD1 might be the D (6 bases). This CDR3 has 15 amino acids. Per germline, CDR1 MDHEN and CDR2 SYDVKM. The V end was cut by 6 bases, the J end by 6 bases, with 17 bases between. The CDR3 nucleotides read TGTGCCAGCAGCCCGATACAGGGAGGATATGAAAAACTGTTTTTT. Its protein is CASSPIQGGYEKLFF.

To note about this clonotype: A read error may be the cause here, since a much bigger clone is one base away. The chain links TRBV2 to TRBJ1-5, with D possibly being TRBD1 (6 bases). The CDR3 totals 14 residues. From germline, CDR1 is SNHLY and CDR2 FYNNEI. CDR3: CASSGARGNEPQHF. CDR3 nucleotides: TGTGCCAGCAGTGGAGCCAGGGGCAATGAGCCCCAGCATTTT.

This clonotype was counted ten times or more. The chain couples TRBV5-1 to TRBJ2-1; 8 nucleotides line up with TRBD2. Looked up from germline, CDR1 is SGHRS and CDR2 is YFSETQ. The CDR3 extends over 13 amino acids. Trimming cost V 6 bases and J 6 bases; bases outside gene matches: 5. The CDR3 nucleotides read TGCGCCAGCAACGCGGGAGGCGTCAATGAGCAGTTCTTC. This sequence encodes CASNAGGVNEQFF.

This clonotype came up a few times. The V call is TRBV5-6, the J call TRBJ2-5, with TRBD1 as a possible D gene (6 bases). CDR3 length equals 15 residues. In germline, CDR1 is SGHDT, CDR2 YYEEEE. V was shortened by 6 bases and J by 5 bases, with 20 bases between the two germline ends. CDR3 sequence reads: CASTHLFRGAETQYF. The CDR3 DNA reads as TGTGCCAGCACCCACCTTTTCAGGGGAGCGGAGACCCAGTACTTC.

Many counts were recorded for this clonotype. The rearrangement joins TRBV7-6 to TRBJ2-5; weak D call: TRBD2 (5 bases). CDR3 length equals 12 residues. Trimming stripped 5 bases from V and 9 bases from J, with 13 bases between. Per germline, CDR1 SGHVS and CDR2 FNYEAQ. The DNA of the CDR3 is TGTGCCAGCAGCCCGGACTCCCTCGCCCAGTACTTC. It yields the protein CASSPDSLAQYF.

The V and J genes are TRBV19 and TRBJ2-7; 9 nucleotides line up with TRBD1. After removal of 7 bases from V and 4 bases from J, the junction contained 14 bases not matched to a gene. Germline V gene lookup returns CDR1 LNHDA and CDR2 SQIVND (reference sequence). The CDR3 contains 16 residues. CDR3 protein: CASTPSPGTGIYEQYF. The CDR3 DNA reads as TGTGCCAGTACTCCTTCCCCCGGGACAGGGATATACGAGCAGTACTTC.

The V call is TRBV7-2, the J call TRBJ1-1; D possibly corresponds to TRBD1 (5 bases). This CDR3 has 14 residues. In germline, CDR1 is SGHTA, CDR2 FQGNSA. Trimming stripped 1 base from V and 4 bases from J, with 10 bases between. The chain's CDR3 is CASSLEGLITEAFF. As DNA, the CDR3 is TGTGCCAGCAGCTTAGAGGGGTTGATCACTGAAGCTTTCTTT.

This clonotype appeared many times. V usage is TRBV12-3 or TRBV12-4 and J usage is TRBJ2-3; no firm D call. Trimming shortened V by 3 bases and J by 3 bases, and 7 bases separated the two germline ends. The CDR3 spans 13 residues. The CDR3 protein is CASSFGPTDTQYF. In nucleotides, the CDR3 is TGTGCCAGCAGTTTCGGTCCAACAGATACGCAGTATTTT.

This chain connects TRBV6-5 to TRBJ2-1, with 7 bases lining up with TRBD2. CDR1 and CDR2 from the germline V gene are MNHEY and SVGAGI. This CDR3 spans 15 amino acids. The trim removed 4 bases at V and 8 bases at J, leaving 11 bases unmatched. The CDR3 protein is CASSWGGSDADEQFF. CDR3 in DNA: TGTGCCAGCAGTTGGGGCGGGAGTGACGCAGATGAGCAGTTCTTC.

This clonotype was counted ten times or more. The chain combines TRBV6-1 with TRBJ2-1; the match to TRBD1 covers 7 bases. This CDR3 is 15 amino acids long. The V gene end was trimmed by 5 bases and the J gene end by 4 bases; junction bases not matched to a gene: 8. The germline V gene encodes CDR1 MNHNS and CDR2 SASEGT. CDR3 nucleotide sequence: TGTGCCAGCAGTACTCCGGGACAGAATTACAATGAGCAGTTCTTC. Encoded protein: CASSTPGQNYNEQFF.

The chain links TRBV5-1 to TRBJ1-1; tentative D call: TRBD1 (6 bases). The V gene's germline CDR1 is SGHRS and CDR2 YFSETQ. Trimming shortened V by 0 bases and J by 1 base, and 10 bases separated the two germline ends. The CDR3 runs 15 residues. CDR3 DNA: TGCGCCAGCAGCTTGGGGGACACCCAGAACACTGAAGCTTTCTTT. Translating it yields CASSLGDTQNTEAFF.

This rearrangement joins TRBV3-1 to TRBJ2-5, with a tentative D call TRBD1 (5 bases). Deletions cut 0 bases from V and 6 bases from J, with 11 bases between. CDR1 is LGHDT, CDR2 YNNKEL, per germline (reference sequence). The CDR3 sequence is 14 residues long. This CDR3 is CASSQDLGRKTQYF. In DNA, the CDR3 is TGTGCCAGCAGCCAAGATCTGGGGCGAAAGACCCAGTACTTC.

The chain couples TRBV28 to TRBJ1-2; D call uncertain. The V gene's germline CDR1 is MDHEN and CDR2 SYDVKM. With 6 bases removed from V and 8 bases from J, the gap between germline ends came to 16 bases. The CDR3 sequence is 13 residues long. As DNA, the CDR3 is TGTGCCAGCAGCCCAGCGGCCGCCGCGGGCTACACCTTC. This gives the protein CASSPAAAAGYTF.